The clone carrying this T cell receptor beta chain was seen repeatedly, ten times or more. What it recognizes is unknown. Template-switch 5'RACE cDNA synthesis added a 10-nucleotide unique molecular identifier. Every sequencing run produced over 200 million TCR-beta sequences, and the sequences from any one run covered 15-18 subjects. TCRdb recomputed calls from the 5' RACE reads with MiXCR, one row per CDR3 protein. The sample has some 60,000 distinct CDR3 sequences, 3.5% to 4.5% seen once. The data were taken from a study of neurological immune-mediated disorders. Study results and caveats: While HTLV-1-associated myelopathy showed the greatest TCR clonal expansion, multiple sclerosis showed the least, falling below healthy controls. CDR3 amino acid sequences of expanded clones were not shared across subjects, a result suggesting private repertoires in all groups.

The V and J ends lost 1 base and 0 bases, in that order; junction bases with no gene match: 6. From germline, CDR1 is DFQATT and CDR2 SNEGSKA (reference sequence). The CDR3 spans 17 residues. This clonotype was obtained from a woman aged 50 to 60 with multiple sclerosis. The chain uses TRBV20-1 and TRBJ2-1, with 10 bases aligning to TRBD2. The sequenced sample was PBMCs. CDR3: CSARGGTSESSYNEQFF. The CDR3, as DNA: TGCAGTGCTAGAGGAGGGACTAGCGAGAGCTCCTACAATGAGCAGTTCTTC.